A single T cell receptor (beta chain) is shown here with its context. Its target is unknown. This entry comes from a study of identifying expanded T cells in peripheral blood. Study conclusions and caveats: Differentially abundant clones: roughly 1.2 between replicates, about 17 at about two weeks, less than 20 at four.

Sequencing was performed with immunoSEQ multiplex PCR; in TCRdb, only in-frame clones are kept and a portion is missing. The top ten hold roughly 4% of the sample, which has around 90,000 clones, about nine tenths seen once. Sequenced input: blood. The clonotype was recovered from a person aged 18-70 years in good health.

The CDR3 sequence: CASSTSGGAVGEETQYF. The CDR3 DNA reads as TGTGCCAGCAGTACTAGCGGGGGGGCCGTTGGGGAAGAGACCCAGTACTTC. The V and J genes are TRBV7-6 and TRBJ2-5; 13 bases are shared with TRBD2. The trim removed 6 bases at V and 3 bases at J, leaving 10 bases unmatched. The germline gives CDR1 SGHVS, CDR2 FNYEAQ. The CDR3 sequence is 17 residues long.